What follows describes a single T cell receptor (beta chain). These data belong to a study of blood T cell repertoires in COVID-19. Turning to the study itself: T cells, B-cell-depleted T cells, or PBMCs provided the cDNA or gDNA that served as material.

The CDR3 is made up of 11 amino acids. V lost 8 bases and J lost 8, with 10 bases in between. CDR1 and CDR2 from the germline V gene are LNHNV and YYDKDF (reference sequence). In the original workflow: Using reference gene primer amplification, nucleated cell counts were estimated. The method was immunoSEQ multiplex PCR; TCRdb's version includes in-frame clones alone and lacks a portion of them. The V and J calls and clone size come from that table; D and trimming were worked out from the DNA. The repertoire holds around 140,000 clones, with about three quarters as singletons. The V gene is TRBV15, the J gene TRBJ2-4, with D tentatively TRBD2 (5 bases). The receptor was derived from a man aged 45-65 years with acute or convalescent COVID-19. The sequenced material came from peripheral blood. The CDR3 DNA sequence: TGTGCCACCGCTTTCGGGGACATTCAGTACTTC. Its protein is CATAFGDIQYF. The full variable domain, completed using reference TRBV15 and TRBJ2-4, is DAMVIQNPRYQVTQFGKPVTLSCSQTLNHNVMYWYQQKSSQAPKLLFHYYDKDFNNEADTPDNFQSRRPNTSFCFLDIRSPGLGDTAMYLCATAFGDIQYFGAGTRLSVL.